These 3 T cell receptor beta chains were all obtained from the same sample, sequenced in a study of blood T cell repertoires in COVID-19 (dated by TCRdb to 2020 to 2021). Library construction relied on the immunoSEQ multiplex PCR assay. TCRdb retrieved this table from immuneACCESS and kept in-frame rearrangements only. Not all clones are present; in checked studies, unresolved V genes account for under half, and no reason is known for the remainder. This sample gives approximately 220,000 clones in total; roughly 90% of them show up just once. In total, the top ten clones hold approximately 4.8% of the sample. The sequenced sample was PBMCs or T cells enriched from blood (not recorded which). The receptors come from a woman aged 25-40 years who had been exposed to COVID-19.

J is TRBJ1-5 and V is TRBV2; possibly TRBD1 for D (5 bases). This CDR3 spans 13 amino acids. Per the germline V gene, CDR1 is SNHLY and CDR2 is FYNNEI. V shed 8 bases and J shed 0 bases, with 8 bases lying between them. The CDR3 DNA reads as TGTGCCAGCCGGGGGTATAGCAATCAGCCCCAGCATTTT. This sequence encodes CASRGYSNQPQHF. Based on the CDR3 plus reference TRBV2 and TRBJ1-5, the full variable domain is EPEVTQTPSHQVTQMGQEVILRCVPISNHLYFYWYRQILGQKVEFLVSFYNNEISEKSEIFDDQFSVERPDGSNFTLKIRSTKLEDSAMYFCASRGYSNQPQHFGDGTRLSIL.

The V and J genes are TRBV7-9 and TRBJ2-7, with TRBD2 as a possible D gene (5 bases). The germline V and J ends were trimmed by 5 bases and 5 bases, with 10 bases remaining between them. Per germline, CDR1 SEHNR and CDR2 FQNEAQ (reference sequence). The length of the CDR3 is 12 residues. CDR3 region: CASSRGVDEQYF. The CDR3 DNA follows: TGTGCCAGCAGCCGGGGAGTGGACGAGCAGTACTTC.

The rearrangement joins TRBV6-5 to TRBJ2-3, with D unclear. The ends were cut back, 6 bases at V and 2 bases at J, with 12 bases in the middle. Germline assignment: CDR1 MNHEY and CDR2 SVGAGI. The CDR3 spans 14 residues. The CDR3 protein is CASRFTPTTDTQYF. The DNA for the CDR3 is TGTGCCAGCAGGTTCACTCCTACCACAGATACGCAGTATTTT.